A selection of T cell receptor beta chains follows, all from one sample in a study of OX40 agonist ivuxolimab in advanced cancers. Method: immunoSEQ multiplex PCR; TCRdb's copy keeps in-frame clones and lacks some. The table has about 19,000 clones, around 80% seen once. The sample here was CD4+ or CD8+ T cells sorted from blood, taken in a trial of the OX40 agonist ivuxolimab. The receptor source for this set is an adult with an advanced solid tumor such as melanoma, head and neck, liver or kidney cancer. CDR3s include the opening cysteine and the closing phenylalanine or tryptophan. Fields, in order: D gene, J gene, V gene, clone size, CDR3 DNA, CDR3 protein. A D gene is named only where the DNA matches it firmly. Size is omitted from some rows. Given values are once, few, many or a class for expanded clones.

TRBD2,TRBJ2-1,TRBV4-2,-,TGTGCCAGCAGCCAAGAAACTCTTGCGGGAGGGCCGGGTAATGAGCAGTTCTTC,CASSQETLAGGPGNEQFF
-,TRBJ2-1,TRBV28,-,TGTGCCAGCACATCGGAAAAACAATTCTACAATGAGCAGTTCTTC,CASTSEKQFYNEQFF
TRBD1,TRBJ2-7,TRBV9,-,TGTGCCAGCAGCGTAGGCCGGGACAGGGGCGACGAGCAGTACTTC,CASSVGRDRGDEQYF
-,TRBJ1-2,TRBV27,-,TGTGCCAGCAGTTTAACAGGGAAGGGCTACACCTTC,CASSLTGKGYTF
-,TRBJ2-1,TRBV7-8,-,TGTGCCAGCAGCTTGGGGGTCAATGAGCAGTTCTTC,CASSLGVNEQFF
-,TRBJ1-1,TRBV4-1,few,TGCGCCAGCAGCCAAGAAGGAGGGTGGACTGAAGCTTTCTTT,CASSQEGGWTEAFF
-,TRBJ1-1,TRBV5-5,medium-sized,TGTGCCAGCAGCTGGGGGGTCAGCCTGAACACTGAAGCTTTCTTT,CASSWGVSLNTEAFF
TRBD2,TRBJ2-1,TRBV11-3,-,TGTGCCAGCAGCTTCCGGCCCATAGTCGGACTAGCGGGAGACAATGAGCAGTTCTTC,CASSFRPIVGLAGDNEQFF
-,TRBJ2-1,TRBV9,-,TGTGCCAGCAGCGTACGGCAGGGTGGCAATGAGCAGTTCTTC,CASSVRQGGNEQFF
-,TRBJ1-1,TRBV7-6,-,TGTGCCAGTAAACAGGGACCTGAAGCTTTCTTT,CASKQGPEAFF
TRBD2,TRBJ2-7,TRBV19,-,TGTGCCAGTAGTCCCTCCCGGGATAGCGGGAGGACCGACGAGCAGTACTTC,CASSPSRDSGRTDEQYF
TRBD1,TRBJ1-5,TRBV5-5,-,TGTGCCAGCAGGACTGGGGACAGGTCGAATCAGCCCCAGCATTTT,CASRTGDRSNQPQHF
TRBD1,TRBJ1-2,TRBV10-3,-,TGTGCCATCAGTGACCGAATAGAAGGGGACAGAATGTCGGGCTACACCTTC,CAISDRIEGDRMSGYTF
-,TRBJ1-5,TRBV2,-,TGTGCCAGCAGTTATACGACATACAATCAGCCCCAGCATTTT,CASSYTTYNQPQHF
-,TRBJ2-1,TRBV6-1,-,TGTGCCAGCAGTGAACGAACAGGGTCCTACAATGAGCAGTTCTTC,CASSERTGSYNEQFF
-,TRBJ2-5,TRBV14,-,TGTGCCAGCAGCCAACGAGCGATTTCGGAGACCCAGTACTTC,CASSQRAISETQYF